This T cell receptor (beta chain) comes out of a study of Tregs in tolerant kidney transplant recipients. Study details: Mixed chimerism was transient after nonmyeloablative marrow transplants from related graft donors.

CD4+CD25+CD127- Tregs, CD4+CD25- non-Tregs, CD4 and CD8 cells were sorted. General observations from the study: Activated donor B cell expansion appeared to reveal the most relevant donor-specific TCRbeta repertoire. Tolerant patients' donor-specific Tregs expanded beyond overall Tregs, suggesting antigen-driven growth.

Worth noting for this clone: Its antigen is not known. The read terminates 3 residues ahead of where the CDR3 ends, so the germline J gene completes it.

TCRdb's copy holds only in-frame clones and misses some; the assay was immunoSEQ multiplex PCR. The repertoire table contains approximately 52,000 clones. Trimming took 2 bases from V and 0 from J; bases not matched to a gene: 1. CDR3 length: 15 residues. The germline V gene encodes CDR1 MNHEY and CDR2 SVGEGT. The rearrangement joins TRBV6-2 or TRBV6-3 to TRBJ2-7; TRBD2 matches 10 bases. The sample in question was CD4+ T cells from blood, obtained before the transplant. The sequence derives from a human donor who received a combined kidney and bone marrow transplant. CDR3 in amino acids: CASSYGLAVSYEQYF. The sequenced part of the CDR3 DNA is TGTGCCAGCAGTTACGGACTAGCGGTCTCCTACGAG.